What follows are 5 T cell receptor beta chains derived from one specimen sequenced in a study of identical twins. TCRdb used MiXCR to reprocess the 5' RACE reads, holding one entry per CDR3 protein. The table records about 190,000 distinct CDR3 sequences, about a sixth of them present only once. This sample also appeared in a second study, on T cells expressing NK-cell markers.

The sample consisted of CD8+ T cells sorted from blood. Source of these receptors: a woman aged 18-30 years in good health.

In its sample, this clonotype was seen a few times. The chain links TRBV27 to TRBJ2-7; 7 bases map to TRBD2. CDR1 is MNHEY and CDR2 is SMNVEV in the germline V gene (reference sequence). CDR3 length: 14 residues. The V gene end was trimmed by 3 bases and the J gene end by 1 base; junction bases not matched to a gene: 3. Here the CDR3 reads CASSFGAGSYEQYF. The CDR3 nucleotides read TGTGCCAGCAGTTTTGGAGCGGGGTCCTACGAGCAGTACTTC.

This clonotype has more than one count but fewer than ten. This chain joins TRBV12-3 or TRBV12-4 and TRBJ2-1; the D gene is possibly TRBD2 (5 bases). V lost 7 bases to trimming and J lost 0 bases, with 10 bases between them. The length of the CDR3 is 14 residues. CDR3 DNA sequence: TGTGCCAGCACAGCGGAGAGCTCCTACAATGAGCAGTTCTTC. It encodes CASTAESSYNEQFF.

This clonotype came up a few times. J is TRBJ1-1 and V is TRBV6-5; TRBD1 might be the D (6 bases). Between the trimmed V and J ends, which lost 5 bases and 7 bases, there was a span of 8 bases. CDR3 length: 11 amino acids. Germline CDR1 reads MNHEY; CDR2 reads SVGAGI. CDR3 DNA sequence: TGTGCCAGCAGTAAAGGGGGTGAAGCTTTCTTT. This codes for CASSKGGEAFF.

This chain joins TRBV7-6 and TRBJ2-1, with unresolved D. The V gene's germline CDR1 is SGHVS and CDR2 FNYEAQ. With 4 bases removed from V and 10 bases from J, the gap between germline ends came to 14 bases. The CDR3 sequence is 13 residues long. The CDR3 is CASSSILGMEQFF. CDR3 nucleotide sequence: TGTGCCAGCAGCTCTATACTGGGTATGGAGCAGTTCTTC.

The V call is TRBV14, the J call TRBJ1-4, with a weak D call TRBD1 (5 bases). This CDR3 region has 16 residues. Germline V gene data show CDR1 as SGHDN and CDR2 as FVKESK. V lost 0 bases, J lost 7 bases, and 15 bases lay in between. CDR3 residues: CASSQDIQGRGEKLFF. DNA of the CDR3: TGTGCCAGCAGCCAAGATATTCAGGGAAGGGGTGAAAAACTGTTTTTT.